These T cell receptor beta chains were read from a single sample in a study of blood T cell repertoires in COVID-19. Profiled with immunoSEQ multiplex PCR; TCRdb holds only in-frame clones, not every one. The data hold 250,000 or so clones, with about 85% observed a single time. The sequenced sample was PBMCs or T cells enriched from blood (not recorded which). These receptors came from a man aged 25-45 years who had recovered from COVID-19. Each CDR3 is given with its conserved first and last residue. Each record gives: D gene, J gene, CDR3 length, V gene, clone size, CDR3 DNA, CDR3 protein. A D gene is named only where the DNA matches it firmly. Size is stated for part of the rows, as once, few or many counts, or as a class when the clone is expanded.

>TRBD2|TRBJ2-3|14|TRBV7-9|.
TGTGCCACCGTTAGCGGGAGGGCCGGAGATACGCAGTATTTT
CATVSGRAGDTQYF
>TRBD1|TRBJ2-4|16|TRBV19|.
TGTGCCAGTAGTGTCCTACAGGGGGCCCCTTCAAACATTCAGTACTTC
CASSVLQGAPSNIQYF
>TRBD1|TRBJ2-7|13|TRBV6-2/TRBV6-3|.
TGTGCCAGCAGTTTCCGGGACAGACTATATCAGTACTTC
CASSFRDRLYQYF
>.|TRBJ2-7|13|TRBV10-3|.
TGTGCCATCAGTGGAGGGCACTCCTACGAGCAGTACTTC
CAISGGHSYEQYF
>.|TRBJ2-7|14|TRBV27|.
TGTGCCAGCAGTCTCGAAGGACAAATATACGAGCAGTACTTC
CASSLEGQIYEQYF
>.|TRBJ1-1|11|TRBV5-1|.
TGCGCCAGCCACAGAGACACTGAAGCTTTCTTT
CASHRDTEAFF
>.|TRBJ1-2|15|TRBV9|.
TGTGCCAGCAGCGTAGGAAGAGGTATTGGGTATGGCTACACCTTC
CASSVGRGIGYGYTF
>TRBD1|TRBJ1-3|13|TRBV19|.
TGTGCCAGTAAAACAGGGGACGGAAACACCATATATTTT
CASKTGDGNTIYF
>TRBD1|TRBJ1-4|15|TRBV9|few
TGTGCCAGCAGCGTGCAGGGGGCTACTAATGAAAAACTGTTTTTT
CASSVQGATNEKLFF
>.|TRBJ1-1|13|TRBV6-5|.
TGTGCCAGCAGTTACATCCGGACAACTGAAGCTTTCTTT
CASSYIRTTEAFF
>TRBD2|TRBJ2-1|16|TRBV5-1|.
TGCGCCAGCAGCTGGGGACTAGCGGTGGGCTACAATGAGCAGTTCTTC
CASSWGLAVGYNEQFF
>TRBD2|TRBJ2-7|16|TRBV19|few
TGTGCCAGTAGTGGGAATAGCGGGGGGGCCCGTGGCGAGCAGTACTTC
CASSGNSGGARGEQYF
>TRBD1|TRBJ1-2|14|TRBV13|.
TGTGCCAGCAGTTCCGGGACAGGGGGCACTGGCTACACCTTC
CASSSGTGGTGYTF
>.|TRBJ1-1|14|TRBV2|.
TGTGCCAGCAGTGTATTAGGGGGAGACACTGAAGCTTTCTTT
CASSVLGGDTEAFF
>TRBD1|TRBJ1-4|16|TRBV4-3|.
TGCGCCAGCAGCCAAGAAGGGGGCAGGCCCCTGAACGAACTGTTTTTT
CASSQEGGRPLNELFF
>TRBD1|TRBJ2-2|15|TRBV6-4|.
TGTGCCATCCACGGACAGGGCCGAGAAACCGGGGAGCTGTTTTTT
CAIHGQGRETGELFF
>TRBD1|TRBJ2-1|19|TRBV28|few
TGTGCCAGCAGTTTAAGGGGACAGGGGGCGTCTAGGGCGTGGAATGAGCAGTTCTTC
CASSLRGQGASRAWNEQFF
>.|TRBJ1-2|14|TRBV24-1|.
TGTGCCACCAGTGACGGAACGGGGAATTATGGCTACACCTTC
CATSDGTGNYGYTF
>.|TRBJ2-7|19|TRBV30|.
TGTGCCTGGAGTGTAAAAAGATCTGGGACTCTCAAAACGGTGTACGAGCAGTACTTC
CAWSVKRSGTLKTVYEQYF
>TRBD1|TRBJ2-3|17|TRBV7-8|.
TGTGCCAGCAGCACCGGCGACAGGGGTTCCTATTCAGATACGCAGTATTTT
CASSTGDRGSYSDTQYF
>.|TRBJ2-5|15|TRBV4-1|once
TGCGCCAGCAGCCAAGGTTCCGGGTCGGAAGAGACCCAGTACTTC
CASSQGSGSEETQYF
>.|TRBJ2-7|12|TRBV10-3|once
TGTGCCATCAGTGGTCAGGGCTACGAGCAGTACTTC
CAISGQGYEQYF
>TRBD2|TRBJ2-7|15|TRBV27|.
TGTGCCAGCAGTTACTCCCCGGGGGGGAGCTACGAGCAGTACTTC
CASSYSPGGSYEQYF
>.|TRBJ2-6|19|TRBV14|.
TGTGCCAGCAGCCACCCCCAGGGGACAATCGGGCGATGGGCCAACGTCCTGACTTTC
CASSHPQGTIGRWANVLTF
>.|TRBJ1-6|16|TRBV7-9|.
TGTGCCAGCAGCTTAAGACAGCCGACGAATAATTCACCCCTCCACTTT
CASSLRQPTNNSPLHF
>TRBD1|TRBJ2-2|17|TRBV15|.
TGTGCCACCAGCAGAGGATTTGACAGGGGTTACCCCGGGGAGCTGTTTTTT
CATSRGFDRGYPGELFF
>.|TRBJ1-2|14|TRBV7-8|few
TGTGCCAGCAGCTCCAGACAGCCTATCTATGGCTACACCTTC
CASSSRQPIYGYTF
>TRBD2|TRBJ2-3|18|TRBV6-4|once
TGTGCCAGCAGTGACTCGACGGGACTAGCAGACCCCACAGATACGCAGTATTTT
CASSDSTGLADPTDTQYF
>TRBD2|TRBJ2-7|16|TRBV3-1/TRBV3-2|.
TGTGCCAGCAGCCTAGGGACTAGCGGGAACACCTACGAGCAGTACTTC
CASSLGTSGNTYEQYF
>TRBD1|TRBJ1-2|20|TRBV23-1|.
TGCGCCAGCAGTCATCCCCGAGAGGGGACAGGGGCATTTGTTAACTATGGCTACACCTTC
CASSHPREGTGAFVNYGYTF
>TRBD1|TRBJ1-6|13|TRBV2|.
TGTGCCAGACAGGACAGGAGGAATTCACCCCTCCACTTT
CARQDRRNSPLHF
>TRBD2|TRBJ2-7|15|TRBV9|.
TGTGCCAGCAGCGTGTCTAGCGGGTTCTCCTACGAGCAGTACTTC
CASSVSSGFSYEQYF
>TRBD1|TRBJ2-7|15|TRBV13|.
TGTGCCAGCAGCTTAGGAGGGGGCTTCACCTACGAGCAGTACTTC
CASSLGGGFTYEQYF
>TRBD2|TRBJ2-3|10|TRBV24-1|.
TGTGCCACCAGAGGACTAGTCAAGTATTTT
CATRGLVKYF
>TRBD2|TRBJ2-7|16|TRBV5-5|.
TGTGCCAGCAGCTTGGCGACTAGCGGGGAGTCCTACGAGCAGTACTTC
CASSLATSGESYEQYF
>TRBD1|TRBJ1-5|15|TRBV2|once
TGTGCCAGCAGTAAAGGACAGGGGTTTAATCAGCCCCAGCATTTT
CASSKGQGFNQPQHF
>.|TRBJ2-2|14|TRBV19|.
TGTGCCACTAGTACCCATATCAGCACCGGGGAGCTGTTTTTT
CATSTHISTGELFF